The 4 T cell receptor beta chains given below trace back to one sample, sequenced in a study of T cell responses to AZD1222 COVID-19 vaccine. The assay was immunoSEQ multiplex PCR, and TCRdb's table has in-frame clones only and misses some. Seen here are 120,000 to 150,000 clones, around nine tenths observed once, and the top ten hold 2.5% to 3%. The starting material was peripheral blood, obtained on day 0 of MenACWY control vaccination. Receptor source: an adult in good health.

V usage is TRBV5-1 and J usage is TRBJ2-5; 16 nucleotides align to TRBD2. Trimming cost V 6 bases and J 2 bases; bases outside gene matches: 7. Germline CDR1 SGHRS, CDR2 YFSETQ. The CDR3 consists of 17 residues. As DNA, the CDR3 is TGCGCCAGCACCCCGGGACTAGCGGGAGGGCCGCAAGAGACCCAGTACTTC. Its translation is CASTPGLAGGPQETQYF.

V is TRBV12-5 and J is TRBJ2-1, with a possible D match to TRBD1 (6 bases). In germline, CDR1 is LGHNT, CDR2 FRNRAP. There are 13 residues in the CDR3. Trimming took off 7 bases at V and 11 bases at J, with 18 bases between the two ends. The CDR3 region has the DNA TGTGCTAGTGCCCCGGGACATTTTGGCCAGCAGTTCTTC. As protein: CASAPGHFGQQFF.

The chain employs TRBV28 and TRBJ2-2; 9 nucleotides match TRBD2. CDR1 and CDR2 (germline): MDHEN, SYDVKM. Unmatched junction bases numbered 9, after V lost 1 base and J lost 3 bases. The CDR3 extends over 18 amino acids. The CDR3 spells CASSLLREGGTYTGELFF. CDR3 sequence (DNA): TGTGCCAGCAGTTTATTGCGGGAGGGGGGGACCTACACCGGGGAGCTGTTTTTT.

The chain carries TRBV9 and TRBJ2-7; no firm D call. Trimming left V 4 bases short and J 3 bases short, with 8 bases between. From germline, CDR1 is SGDLS and CDR2 YYNGEE. The CDR3 is made up of 12 amino acids. The CDR3 spells CASSPTFYEQYF. CDR3 bases: TGTGCCAGCAGCCCCACCTTCTACGAGCAGTACTTC.